This TCR beta chain was sequenced for a study of T cells in Graves' hyperthyroidism and ophthalmopathy. Germline values: CDR1 DFQATT, CDR2 SNEGSKA (reference sequence). The CDR3 runs 16 residues. The J segment lost 6 bases and the V segment lost 4 bases, leaving 10 bases of the junction unmatched. Amplified regions were TCR beta CDR3 sequences from RNA transcripts. Initially, a first-round RT-PCR of the TCR CDR3 employed the HTBI primer set. One entry per CDR3 protein, called by TCRdb with MiXCR from the multiplex PCR reads. The sample lists hundreds of thousands of distinct CDR3 sequences, around 42% occurring once.

Sequencing was performed on peripheral blood or thyroid tissue (not recorded which). This rearrangement joins TRBV20-1 to TRBJ2-7, with TRBD2 matching over 15 bases. The clonotype originates from a woman aged 18-29 years with Graves' hyperthyroidism. The DNA for the CDR3 is TGCAGTGCTATTTTTTGGACTAGCGGGAGGGCTTTCGAGCAGTACTTC. This sequence encodes CSAIFWTSGRAFEQYF.